This entry features one T cell receptor beta chain sequence. The antigen is undetermined. The sample originates from a study of shared clonotypes between healthy human individuals. Looking at the study overall: The cohort had two women and a few men, ages 18 to 49. Study-wide points: Between four donors, naive CD4 clonotypes were shared at a level of around 4.8%.

Donation came from healthy HIV-negative adults that had no recent acute infections or vaccinations. CD4+ cell separation produced CD45RA+ naive and CD45RA-negative memory subsets. The germline CDR1 and CDR2 sequences are MNHEY and SVGAGI. The ends were cut back, 3 bases at V and 2 bases at J, with 12 bases in the middle. The CDR3 totals 15 residues. Here immunoSEQ multiplex PCR was the method, and the copy in TCRdb shows in-frame clones only, minus some. Counted here are more than 500,000 clones, about 96% occurring once; the ten biggest clones make up under 0.065%. This TCR was sampled from a woman in her thirties in good health. What was sequenced was naive CD4+ T cells sorted from blood. Subset given: CD45RA+ positively selected. The chain couples TRBV6-5 to TRBJ2-3; possible D gene TRBD2, 7 bases. The CDR3 DNA reads TGTGCCAGCAGTTATGAGGGGGGGACCACAGATACGCAGTATTTT. Amino acids: CASSYEGGTTDTQYF.